This passage covers 30 T cell receptor beta chains from one sample sequenced in a study of spatial heterogeneity in lung cancer. Time point noted: sample taken at primary tumor resection. No cell sorting; template was whole RNA from tumor, lung tissue or PBMC. TCRdb independently ran MiXCR on the 5' RACE reads; one entry per CDR3 protein. The table shows roughly 80,000 distinct CDR3 sequences, with over 9.5% occurring only once. The material sequenced was PBMCs, taken at surgery. The receptors come from a male donor with early-stage non-small cell lung cancer.

The V call is TRBV30, the J call TRBJ2-1; D remains unclear. Trimming removed 3 bases from V and 8 bases from J, with 8 bases in between. The CDR3 totals 11 residues. The germline V gene has CDR1 GTSNPN and CDR2 SVGIG (reference sequence). CDR3 region: CAWSRNDEQFF. CDR3 in DNA: TGTGCCTGGAGCCGGAACGATGAGCAGTTCTTC. Drawing the rest from reference TRBV30 and TRBJ2-1, the complete variable domain is SQTIHQWPATLVQPVGSPLSLECTVEGTSNPNLYWYRQAAGRGLQLLFYSVGIGQISSEVPQNLSASRPQDRQFILSSKKLLLSDSGFYLCAWSRNDEQFFGPGTRLTVL.

This clonotype was counted a few times. The CDR3 region has the DNA TGCAGCGGGGGACTCCCCGAAAACGAGCAGTACTTC. It encodes CSGGLPENEQYF. The chain couples TRBV29-1 to TRBJ2-7; tentatively, D is TRBD2 (6 bases). Germline V CDR1 and CDR2: SQVTM, ANQGSEA. The V gene lost 7 bases and the J gene lost 5 bases, with 15 bases spanning the gap. This CDR3 is built from 12 residues.

This clonotype has just a few counts. V is TRBV5-1 and J is TRBJ2-3; TRBD2 matches at 8 bases. The CDR3 sequence is 16 residues long. Germline CDR1 reads SGHRS; CDR2 reads YFSETQ. Unmatched junction bases numbered 10, after V lost 2 bases and J lost 5 bases. CDR3 in DNA: TGCGCCAGCAGCTTTACAGCGGGGGTGCTCGGAGATACGCAGTATTTT. This codes for CASSFTAGVLGDTQYF.

With regard to this clonotype: Germline is not matched at one junction end, which may reflect a read error. This chain joins TRBV15 and TRBJ1-6; D is possibly TRBD1 (6 bases). This CDR3 comprises 15 residues. Germline V gene data show CDR1 as LNHNV and CDR2 as YYDKDF (reference sequence). CDR3 amino acids: CATSYVRTDNSPLHF. CDR3 DNA: TGTGCCACCAGCTACGTAAGGACAGATAATTCACCTCTCCACTTT.

This chain uses TRBV6-5 with TRBJ2-5; D unresolved. V shed 0 bases and J shed 5 bases, with 10 bases lying between them. This CDR3 has 14 residues. The germline V gene encodes CDR1 MNHEY and CDR2 SVGAGI. Here the CDR3 reads CASSYSKGWETQYF. DNA for the CDR3: TGTGCCAGCAGTTACTCGAAAGGGTGGGAGACCCAGTACTTC.

This clonotype has ten or more counts. This rearrangement joins TRBV28 to TRBJ1-5; 7 nucleotides match TRBD1. Germline trimming cut 8 bases from V and 7 bases from J; bases unmatched to any gene: 5. The CDR3 totals 12 residues. The germline V gene has CDR1 MDHEN and CDR2 SYDVKM. The CDR3 sequence: CASWPRGQPQHF. The DNA for the CDR3 is TGTGCCAGCTGGCCCAGGGGGCAGCCCCAGCATTTT.

The sample holds a few counts of this clonotype. The chain joins TRBV5-1 to TRBJ1-2; 10 positions match TRBD1. Trimming removed 6 bases from V and 8 bases from J; junction bases left unmatched: 7. CDR1 is SGHRS, CDR2 YFSETQ, per germline. There are 13 residues in the CDR3. The CDR3: CASTGQGVGGYTF. The DNA for the CDR3 is TGCGCCAGCACCGGACAGGGGGTTGGCGGCTACACCTTC.

This clonotype showed up just a few times. The chain joins TRBV7-9 to TRBJ2-3; 7 nucleotides match TRBD1. The CDR3 consists of 16 residues. Looked up from germline, CDR1 is SEHNR and CDR2 is FQNEAQ (reference sequence). V gave up 5 bases and J gave up 0 bases; unmatched junction bases: 8. The CDR3 loop reads CASSLLQGPSTDTQYF. The CDR3, as DNA: TGTGCCAGCAGCCTATTACAGGGGCCCAGCACAGATACGCAGTATTTT.

This clonotype was recorded a few times. The V and J genes are TRBV6-1 and TRBJ1-2, with D maybe TRBD1 (6 bases). Germline V lookup: CDR1 MNHNS, CDR2 SASEGT. The CDR3 is made up of 15 amino acids. V was trimmed by 4 bases and J by 0 bases, leaving 12 bases between them. Here the CDR3 DNA reads TGTGCCAGCAGTGGGACAGACGCAACTAACTATGGCTACACCTTC. Translation: CASSGTDATNYGYTF.

This chain uses TRBV19 with TRBJ1-5, with a weak D call TRBD1 (5 bases). The germline gives CDR1 LNHDA, CDR2 SQIVND (reference sequence). The ends were cut back, 4 bases at V and 7 bases at J, with 11 bases in the middle. CDR3 size: 13 residues. The CDR3 region has the DNA TGTGCCAGTAGTACAGGGTTGGAGCAGCCCCAGCATTTT. Encoded protein: CASSTGLEQPQHF.

This sequence joins TRBV10-3 and TRBJ2-1; 10 nucleotides line up with TRBD1. The junction had 8 bases not matched to a gene; V was cut back by 3 bases and J by 6 bases. Germline lookup yields CDR1 ENHRY and CDR2 SYGVKD. CDR3 length equals 16 residues. The CDR3: CAISDATGGNGNEQFF. The CDR3, as DNA: TGTGCCATCAGTGATGCGACAGGGGGCAACGGCAATGAGCAGTTCTTC.

The chain combines TRBV5-4 with TRBJ1-1; TRBD1 matches 11 bases. The ends lost 2 bases at V and 4 bases at J; junction bases unmatched: 1. The germline V gene encodes CDR1 SGHNT and CDR2 YYREEE (reference sequence). The CDR3 contains 14 residues. CDR3 nucleotide sequence: TGTGCCAGCAGCTTCGGGACAGGGGGCACTGAAGCTTTCTTT. Its translation is CASSFGTGGTEAFF.

This clonotype has more than one count but fewer than ten. The chain has TRBV11-2 and TRBJ2-5; 8 bases are shared with TRBD1. The germline V gene has CDR1 SGHAT and CDR2 FQNNGV. Unmatched junction bases numbered 1, after V lost 0 bases and J lost 1 base. This CDR3 has 15 residues. CDR3 amino acids: CASSLEGQAQETQYF. The CDR3 DNA sequence: TGTGCCAGCAGCTTAGAGGGACAGGCCCAAGAGACCCAGTACTTC.

The V and J genes are TRBV3-1 and TRBJ2-7; D call uncertain. CDR3 length: 13 residues. Trimming pared 0 bases from V and 3 bases from J, leaving 6 bases between. CDR1 LGHDT and CDR2 YNNKEL come from the germline V gene (reference sequence). The CDR3 reads CASSQERSYEQYF. The CDR3 coding sequence is TGTGCCAGCAGCCAAGAGCGGAGCTACGAGCAGTACTTC.

This clonotype was counted many times. The rearrangement links TRBV7-6 to TRBJ2-7; a weak D match, TRBD2 (6 bases). Per germline, CDR1 SGHVS and CDR2 FNYEAQ. The CDR3 consists of 13 residues. The V end lost 5 bases, the J end lost 2 bases, and 10 bases lay between the germline ends. The CDR3 here is CASSAGTPYEQYF. CDR3 sequence (DNA): TGTGCCAGCAGCGCTGGGACTCCCTACGAGCAGTACTTC.

This clonotype was seen a few times. The chain recombines TRBV30 with TRBJ2-5; the D gene is possibly TRBD1 (5 bases). This CDR3 has 13 amino acids. Trimming left V 0 bases short and J 2 bases short, with 7 bases between. Germline V gene data show CDR1 as GTSNPN and CDR2 as SVGIG (reference sequence). The CDR3 sequence: CAWSVGLQETQYF. DNA of the CDR3: TGTGCCTGGAGTGTGGGGCTTCAAGAGACCCAGTACTTC.

This clonotype was observed at least ten times. The chain carries TRBV29-1 and TRBJ1-2, with TRBD1 matching 9 bases. Germline trimming cut 3 bases from V and 7 bases from J; bases unmatched to any gene: 0. The germline V gene has CDR1 SQVTM and CDR2 ANQGSEA. The CDR3 extends over 11 amino acids. CDR3 sequence: CSVEDRGGYTF. As DNA, the CDR3 is TGCAGCGTTGAGGACAGGGGTGGCTACACCTTC.

The chain uses TRBV11-2 and TRBJ1-1; D gene uncertain. Germline CDR1 SGHAT, CDR2 FQNNGV. V shed 5 bases and J shed 0 bases, with 7 bases lying between them. The CDR3 extends over 13 amino acids. CDR3 sequence: CASSRPMNTEAFF. The DNA of the CDR3 is TGTGCCAGCAGCCGCCCCATGAACACTGAAGCTTTCTTT. The variable domain in full, with the rest retrieved from reference TRBV11-2 and TRBJ1-1, is EAGVAQSPRYKIIEKRQSVAFWCNPISGHATLYWYQQILGQGPKLLIQFQNNGVVDDSQLPKDRFSAERLKGVDSTLKIQPAKLEDSAVYLCASSRPMNTEAFFGQGTRLTVV.

This clonotype was seen many times. The rearrangement uses TRBV29-1 and TRBJ1-2; the match to TRBD1 covers 7 bases. Germline assignment: CDR1 SQVTM and CDR2 ANQGSEA. With 7 bases clipped from V and 4 bases from J, the junction kept 9 bases outside the gene matches. The CDR3 contains 13 residues. Here the CDR3 reads CSAPVRDSYGYTF. The CDR3 coding sequence is TGCAGCGCACCTGTCCGGGACAGCTATGGCTACACCTTC.

This clonotype has only a few counts. The chain carries TRBV5-7 and TRBJ2-7, with 7 positions matching TRBD2. TRBV5-7 is flagged as an ORF with uncertain function. This CDR3 comprises 16 residues. The V and J ends lost 4 bases and 6 bases, in that order; junction bases with no gene match: 16. The CDR3 sequence is CASSPLGGPKTREQYF. The CDR3 nucleotides are TGTGCCAGCAGCCCCCTGGGAGGGCCCAAGACCCGCGAGCAGTACTTC.

This clonotype was recorded many times. The chain combines TRBV6-5 with TRBJ1-1; 10 bases are a match to TRBD1. The CDR3 runs to 14 residues. V lost 4 bases and J lost 3; bases outside the gene matches: 2. Germline CDR1 and CDR2: MNHEY and SVGAGI. DNA of the CDR3: TGTGCCAGCAGTTGGACAGGGGGGGACACTGAAGCTTTCTTT. As protein: CASSWTGGDTEAFF.

In this sample, this clonotype turned up a few times. This chain connects TRBV5-4 to TRBJ1-2; weak D call: TRBD1 (6 bases). Trimming left V 2 bases short and J 10 bases short, with 12 bases between. CDR3 length: 12 residues. CDR1 and CDR2 (germline): SGHNT, YYREEE (reference sequence). The CDR3 spells CASSFATGSYTF. CDR3 bases: TGTGCCAGCAGCTTTGCCACAGGGTCCTACACCTTC. The variable domain in full, completed from reference TRBV5-4 and TRBJ1-2, reads ETGVTQSPTHLIKTRGQQVTLRCSSQSGHNTVSWYQQALGQGPQFIFQYYREEENGRGNFPPRFSGLQFPNYSSELNVNALELDDSALYLCASSFATGSYTFGSGTRLTVV.

The chain links TRBV4-2 to TRBJ1-3, with 7 bases aligning to TRBD1. Germline V lookup: CDR1 LGHNA, CDR2 YNFKEQ. CDR3 length equals 17 residues. After removal of 3 bases from V and 0 bases from J, the junction contained 8 bases not matched to a gene. The CDR3 reads CASSQGQGGVSGNTIYF. The CDR3 DNA is TGTGCCAGCAGCCAGGGCCAGGGGGGTGTCTCTGGAAACACCATATATTTT.

DNA for the CDR3: TGTGCCAGCAGTTTAGGAGCAAACACCATATATTTT. Its protein is CASSLGANTIYF. The chain links TRBV12-3 or TRBV12-4 to TRBJ1-3, with D hard to call. This CDR3 has 12 amino acids. Deletions cut 1 base from V and 6 bases from J, with 4 bases between.

A few counts support this clonotype. The gene calls are TRBV2 and TRBJ2-1, with D unresolved. With 1 base removed from V and 8 bases from J, the gap between germline ends came to 9 bases. The CDR3 consists of 13 residues. CDR1 is SNHLY and CDR2 is FYNNEI in the germline V gene. The CDR3 region is CASSEGAFDEQFF. The CDR3 DNA is TGTGCCAGCAGTGAAGGGGCCTTCGATGAGCAGTTCTTC.

This clonotype showed up just a few times. This CDR3 reads CASSRPLVGSTDTQYF. CDR3 nucleotide sequence: TGTGCCAGCAGCCGTCCCTTAGTAGGCAGCACAGATACGCAGTATTTT. The chain uses TRBV3-1 and TRBJ2-3, with D unclear. The germline V gene has CDR1 LGHDT and CDR2 YNNKEL (reference sequence). Trimming took off 4 bases at V and 0 bases at J, with 14 bases between the two ends. The CDR3 runs 16 residues.

This clonotype has just a few counts. The chain employs TRBV20-1 and TRBJ2-7; D tentatively reads TRBD1 or TRBD2 (5 bases each). CDR3 length: 12 residues. Trimming stripped 3 bases from V and 3 bases from J, with 9 bases between. Germline assignment: CDR1 DFQATT and CDR2 SNEGSKA (reference sequence). This CDR3 reads CSASGTRYEQYF. In DNA form, the CDR3 reads TGCAGTGCTAGCGGGACGCGCTACGAGCAGTACTTC.

This clonotype was picked up many times. The CDR3 DNA follows: TGTGCCAGCAGCTTGTTGTCCTCTTATCAGCCCCAGCATTTT. It encodes CASSLLSSYQPQHF. This rearrangement joins TRBV5-5 to TRBJ1-5, with D uncertain. Between the trimmed V and J ends, which lost 1 base and 5 bases, there was a span of 10 bases. The V gene's germline CDR1 is SGHKS and CDR2 YYEKEE (reference sequence). The length of the CDR3 is 14 residues.

This clonotype was seen at least ten times. The V and J genes are TRBV7-9 and TRBJ2-5; D possibly corresponds to TRBD1 (6 bases). Trimming took 3 bases from V and 5 from J, leaving 16 bases between them. The V gene's germline CDR1 is SEHNR and CDR2 FQNEAQ (reference sequence). The CDR3 length is 15 residues. CDR3 nucleotide sequence: TGTGCCAGCAGCTTTAGCACGGCCACAGGGGAGACCCAGTACTTC. It translates to CASSFSTATGETQYF.

The V call is TRBV7-9, the J call TRBJ1-1, with D tentatively TRBD1 (6 bases). V dropped 2 bases and J dropped 6 bases, with 7 bases sitting between them. Per the germline V gene, CDR1 is SEHNR and CDR2 is FQNEAQ (reference sequence). CDR3 length: 12 amino acids. The CDR3 DNA follows: TGTGCCAGCAGCTTATCAGGGGCTGAAGCTTTCTTT. Protein product: CASSLSGAEAFF.